The text below deals with one T cell receptor beta chain. Many counts were recorded for this clonotype. There is no known antigen for this receptor. No base quality values were provided; no much bigger clone lies one nucleotide off. These data belong to a study of blood T cells in healthy people across ages (dated by TCRdb to between 2014 and 2016). Context from the whole study: In model experiments, template switching captured roughly one uniquely barcoded TCR beta cDNA molecule for every two T cells. Using deep sequencing normalized with unique cDNA molecular identifiers, the study measured how TCR beta repertoire diversity changes with age. The donors were divided into four age groups: young (average about 15 years), middle-aged (around 41), aged (approximately 59) and long-lived (nearly 85). Donors of different ages were randomly distributed across sequencing lanes to avoid experimental bias. Using the same blood draw, the study looked at two additional independent replicas of 1 million unique cDNA reads for two donors, one aged 18 to 30 and the other aged 80 or older. Results the study describes overall, beyond this receptor: Observed TCR beta diversity correlated strongly with the percentage of naive T cells measured by flow cytometry. Total diversity estimates from one million sequenced T cells were considered lower bounds and underestimates. Observed TCR beta diversity per million T cells fell roughly linearly with age, and a significant reduction was already apparent by age around 36. Because profiling used bulk unsorted PBMCs, naive and antigen-experienced compartments could not be compared conclusively. The CMV infection status of donors was not known, potentially confounding age-related changes in expanded clonotypes. Compared with the aged group, the long-lived group had more naive CD4+ T cells, fewer expanded clones and increased TCR diversity, a pattern suggesting age selection.

The donors were about 40 Caucasian individuals from Russia, aged roughly 6 to 100 years, who were systemically healthy. Approximately 11 milliliters of peripheral blood were drawn from each donor into EDTA-treated Vacutainer tubes. Ficoll-Paque density-gradient centrifugation was used to isolate PBMCs, with at least 7 million per sample. Trizol reagent was used to extract total RNA from PBMCs, with at least 6 micrograms per sample. For every donor, flow cytometry on a PBMC aliquot measured the percentage of naive CD45RAhigh/CD27high T cells. To prepare the library, 5' RACE was applied. Sequencing took place on an Illumina HiSeq 2500. A second PCR of roughly 6 to 11 cycles was run with a J-beta primer mix and a sample-barcoded 5' primer. A template-switch 5' adaptor carrying 12 random nucleotides introduced a unique molecular identifier onto each TCR beta cDNA molecule. Each sample yielded at least 2.5 million CDR3-containing paired-end reads. First-strand cDNA synthesis was performed from all RNA using the Mint cDNA synthesis kit, with priming by a TRBC-specific oligonucleotide. Following uracil-DNA glycosylase treatment, all cDNA underwent a first 18-cycle PCR with the universal primers M1SS and BC2_uni_R. The original methods were these. Each sample was normalized by randomly selecting 1 million high-quality reads, each carrying a distinct molecular identifier. Instead of being binned into consensus sequences, reads that shared molecular identifiers were thrown out. MiTCR, with a Q25 quality threshold and the strictest error-elimination algorithm, was used for CDR3 identification, clonotype clustering and error correction. Lower-bound total TCR beta diversity was estimated with a nonparametric unseen species model using Euler transformation. In-frame beta chains were kept once TCRdb had trimmed the public reads at Q25 with fastp and called clones with MiXCR. Rows with a matching CDR3 protein are joined into one entry that keeps the most common DNA and genes. Clone size and V and J calls follow TCRdb, not the original study. The sample table records 710,000 or so distinct CDR3 sequences; 32% of these occur just once. 15% of the sample rests with the top ten.

Measured from the cysteine to the phenylalanine, the CDR3 is 15 residues long. Only the CDR3 portion is preserved as DNA: 45 bases, with reading frame beginning at the first base. The germline V gene yields SGHRS for CDR1 and YFSETQ for CDR2. V is shortened by 1 base, J by 3 bases, and the region joining them spans 13 bases. The sequence derives from an elderly woman in good health. Donor details come from another sample of the same person, matched by shared clones. Sequenced material: blood. The sequence is built from TRBV5-1 and TRBJ1-2, with a weak D call of TRBD1 (5 bases match). The DNA reads as follows: TGCGCCAGCAGCTTGCAGACGGGGGGTGACTATGGCTACACCTTC. The encoded protein is CASSLQTGGDYGYTF.